Listed below are T cell receptor beta chains from one sample, sequenced in a study of blood T cell repertoires in COVID-19. Repertoires were generated with immunoSEQ multiplex PCR, while TCRdb's copy carries only in-frame clones and drops some. This sample carries about 210,000 clones, roughly 81% of them seen once, and the ten largest clones take 6.5% to 9%. Sequenced sample: peripheral blood. The receptors were sampled from a woman aged 45-59 years with active or convalescent COVID-19. Each CDR3 is given with its conserved first and last residue. The D gene is left open where the match is weak. Clone size is given for some rows only: seen once, a few or many times, or a class if the clone is expanded.

j_call clone_size v_call d_call cdr3_aa
TRBJ1-2 - TRBV5-1 - CASSFNFNYGYTF
TRBJ2-2 - TRBV10-1 TRBD2 CASSDQGLAGGRTGELFF
TRBJ1-4 - TRBV18 - CASSLRQPATNEKLFF
TRBJ1-5 - TRBV10-2 - CASSPGQINQPQHF
TRBJ2-5 - TRBV28 - CASSLGGGRGKTQYF
TRBJ2-7 - TRBV28 TRBD1 CASSFRQGVLPSSYEQYF
TRBJ2-2 few TRBV28 TRBD2 CASSFASGYTGELFF
TRBJ1-2 - TRBV6-5 - CASSIAAGWGYTF
TRBJ2-7 many TRBV12-3/TRBV12-4 - CASSFYPGEQYF
TRBJ1-5 - TRBV7-9 - CASSPGGTDQPQHF
TRBJ1-2 - TRBV28 TRBD1 CASGYFTGQSYGYTF
TRBJ2-1 - TRBV19 TRBD2 CASSPWTSGIYNEQFF
TRBJ1-2 - TRBV5-6 TRBD1 CASTLRGPLYGYTF
TRBJ1-5 - TRBV19 TRBD1 CASSIVQGHQPQHF
TRBJ2-5 - TRBV10-1 TRBD1 CASRDRGRGGETQYF
TRBJ1-3 - TRBV9 TRBD1 CASSARTGSGVDF
TRBJ2-7 - TRBV4-1 - CASSQGGIEQYF
TRBJ2-7 once TRBV15 TRBD2 CATSGTSEEQYF
TRBJ2-3 once TRBV5-4 TRBD2 CASSAEGRGAARDTQYF
TRBJ1-3 - TRBV5-5 TRBD1 CASSSRTGAVSGNTIYF
TRBJ1-5 - TRBV28 TRBD1 CASSFGRGLQPQHF
TRBJ1-5 - TRBV30 - CAWSVSRRGNQPQHF
TRBJ1-2 - TRBV3-1/TRBV3-2 - CASSQDGVQGTSYGYTF
TRBJ1-1 - TRBV5-1 - CASSFQPVDMNTEAFF
TRBJ2-3 - TRBV10-1 - CASSEAASHSTDTQYF
TRBJ2-5 - TRBV2 - CASSGRGETQYF
TRBJ1-1 - TRBV27 - CASSLKQGAEAFF
TRBJ2-2 - TRBV7-9 TRBD2 CASGLAGGNTGELFF
TRBJ2-3 - TRBV5-1 TRBD1 CASAIRDRGEADTQYF
TRBJ2-7 - TRBV6-5 - CASRGATYEQYF
TRBJ2-5 - TRBV11-2 - CASSLVVARQETQYF
TRBJ1-3 - TRBV7-9 - CASRTATVGNTIYF
TRBJ2-3 - TRBV24-1 - CATSDSLREAKDTDTQYF
TRBJ1-5 - TRBV19 TRBD1 CASSIDGQGKGNQPQHF
TRBJ1-2 few TRBV28 TRBD1 CASSLLTGSGRGYTF
TRBJ2-7 - TRBV6-1 TRBD2 CASSEGTSGSPPYEQYF
TRBJ2-4 - TRBV12-2 - CASRFGTSGIAKNIQYF
TRBJ1-1 - TRBV27 - CASKARGIQLRNTEAFF
TRBJ2-3 - TRBV18 - CASSSRRALAGGTDTQYF
TRBJ1-2 - TRBV9 - CASSAEGGQGYGYTF
TRBJ1-2 once TRBV2 TRBD1 CASSVQGAAYGYTF
TRBJ2-1 - TRBV19 - CASSIVKVAGNNEQFF
TRBJ1-3 - TRBV2 - CASRAFSGNTIYF
TRBJ1-5 - TRBV5-6 - CASSGGLRNQPQHF